The clone carrying this T cell receptor beta chain is medium-sized in the sample. Its antigen remains unknown. Sequencing was performed with immunoSEQ multiplex PCR; in TCRdb, only in-frame clones are kept and a portion is missing. The data contain about 10,000 clones, roughly 65% of them singletons. This record belongs to a study of CD4+ T cells in melanoma. General study results and limits: CD8+ T cell, macrophage and B cell function reportedly correlated with neoantigen-specific CD4+ T cells. Reportedly, melanoma neoantigen-specific CD4+ T cells showed varied differentiation states.

The CDR3 contains 13 residues. Trimming took off 5 bases at V and 3 bases at J, with 11 bases between the two ends. Germline CDR1 reads SGHNT; CDR2 reads YYREEE (reference sequence). The genes are TRBV5-4 and TRBJ1-2; D may be TRBD1 (5 bases). This clonotype was sampled from a human donor with melanoma. The sequenced material came from cells from a culture (not recorded whether cultured in vitro). Here the CDR3 reads CASRPQGDYGYTF. CDR3 coding DNA: TGTGCCAGCAGGCCCCAGGGTGACTATGGCTACACCTTC.